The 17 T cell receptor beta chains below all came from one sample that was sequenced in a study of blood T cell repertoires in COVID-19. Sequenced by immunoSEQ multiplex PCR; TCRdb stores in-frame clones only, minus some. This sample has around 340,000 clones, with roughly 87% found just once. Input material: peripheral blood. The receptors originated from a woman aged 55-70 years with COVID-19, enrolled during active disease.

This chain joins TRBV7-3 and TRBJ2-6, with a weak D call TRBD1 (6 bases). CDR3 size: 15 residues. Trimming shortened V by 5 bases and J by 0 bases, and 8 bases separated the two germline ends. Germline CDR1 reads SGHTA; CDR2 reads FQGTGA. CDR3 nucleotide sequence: TGTGCCAGCAGCGTAGGGGGCTCTGGGGCCAACGTCCTGACTTTC. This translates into CASSVGGSGANVLTF.

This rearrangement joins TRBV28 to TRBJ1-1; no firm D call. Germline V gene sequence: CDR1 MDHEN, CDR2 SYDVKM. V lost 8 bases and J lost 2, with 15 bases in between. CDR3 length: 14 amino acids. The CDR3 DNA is TGTGCCAGCTCCCCGGCCAGGATTAACACTGAAGCTTTCTTT. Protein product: CASSPARINTEAFF.

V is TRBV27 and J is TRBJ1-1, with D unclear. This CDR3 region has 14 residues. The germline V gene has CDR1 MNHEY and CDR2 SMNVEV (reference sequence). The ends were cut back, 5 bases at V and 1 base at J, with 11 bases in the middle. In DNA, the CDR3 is TGTGCCAGCAGTGCCATTCGAGAGAACACTGAAGCTTTCTTT. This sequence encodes CASSAIRENTEAFF.

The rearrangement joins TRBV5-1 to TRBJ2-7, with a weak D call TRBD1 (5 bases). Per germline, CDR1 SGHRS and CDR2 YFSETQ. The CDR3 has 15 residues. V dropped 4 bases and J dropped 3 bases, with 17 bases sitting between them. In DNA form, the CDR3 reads TGCGCCAGCAGCCTGCAGGGTCTCAATAGCTACGAGCAGTACTTC. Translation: CASSLQGLNSYEQYF. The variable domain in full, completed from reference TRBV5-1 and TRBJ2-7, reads KAGVTQTPRYLIKTRGQQVTLSCSPISGHRSVSWYQQTPGQGLQFLFEYFSETQRNKGNFPGRFSGRQFSNSRSEMNVSTLELGDSALYLCASSLQGLNSYEQYFGPGTRLTVT.

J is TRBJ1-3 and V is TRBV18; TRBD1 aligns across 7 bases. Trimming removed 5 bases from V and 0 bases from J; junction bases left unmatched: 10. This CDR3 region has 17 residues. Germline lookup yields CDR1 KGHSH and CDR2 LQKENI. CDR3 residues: CASSSGTAIISGNTIYF. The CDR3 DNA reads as TGTGCCAGCTCATCCGGGACAGCTATAATCTCTGGAAACACCATATATTTT.

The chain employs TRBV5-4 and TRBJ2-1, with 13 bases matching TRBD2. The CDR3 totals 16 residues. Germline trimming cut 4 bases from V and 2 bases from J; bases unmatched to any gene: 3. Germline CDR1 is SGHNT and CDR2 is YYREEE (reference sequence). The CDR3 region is CASSTGLAGTYNEQFF. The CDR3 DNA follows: TGTGCCAGCAGCACGGGACTAGCGGGGACCTACAATGAGCAGTTCTTC.

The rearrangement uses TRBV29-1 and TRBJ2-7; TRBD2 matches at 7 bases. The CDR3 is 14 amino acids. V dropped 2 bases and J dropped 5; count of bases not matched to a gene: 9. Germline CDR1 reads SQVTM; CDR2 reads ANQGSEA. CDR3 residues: CSVEKSGVPHEQYF. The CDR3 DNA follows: TGCAGCGTTGAAAAGAGCGGGGTACCTCACGAGCAGTACTTC.

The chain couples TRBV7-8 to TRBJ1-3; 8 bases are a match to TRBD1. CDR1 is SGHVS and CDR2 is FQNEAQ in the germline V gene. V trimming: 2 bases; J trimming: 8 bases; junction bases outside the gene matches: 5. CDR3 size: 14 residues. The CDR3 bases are TGTGCCAGCAGCTTAACCGGACAGGGCTACACCATATATTTT. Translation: CASSLTGQGYTIYF.

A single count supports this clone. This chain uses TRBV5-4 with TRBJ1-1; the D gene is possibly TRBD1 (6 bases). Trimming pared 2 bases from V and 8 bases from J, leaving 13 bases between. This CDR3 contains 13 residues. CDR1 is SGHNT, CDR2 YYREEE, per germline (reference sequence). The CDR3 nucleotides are TGTGCCAGCAGCTTAACAGGGCGTAGCGAAGCTTTCTTT. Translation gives CASSLTGRSEAFF.

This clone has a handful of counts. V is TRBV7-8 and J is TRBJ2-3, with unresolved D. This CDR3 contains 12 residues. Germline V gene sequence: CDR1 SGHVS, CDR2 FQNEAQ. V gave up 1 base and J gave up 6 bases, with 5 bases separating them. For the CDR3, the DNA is TGTGCCAGCAGCTTAGTTCGGGATACGCAGTATTTT. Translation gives CASSLVRDTQYF.

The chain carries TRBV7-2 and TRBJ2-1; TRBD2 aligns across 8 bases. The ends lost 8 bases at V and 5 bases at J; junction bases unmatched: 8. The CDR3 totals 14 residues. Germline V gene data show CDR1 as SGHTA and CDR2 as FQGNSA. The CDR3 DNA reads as TGTGCCAGCTGCCGGGGGGGCGGGAACAATGAGCAGTTCTTC. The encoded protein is CASCRGGGNNEQFF. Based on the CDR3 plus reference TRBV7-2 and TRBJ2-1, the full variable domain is GAGVSQSPSNKVTEKGKDVELRCDPISGHTALYWYRQSLGQGLEFLIYFQGNSAPDKSGLPSDRFSAERTGGSVSTLTIQRTQQEDSAVYLCASCRGGGNNEQFFGPGTRLTVL.

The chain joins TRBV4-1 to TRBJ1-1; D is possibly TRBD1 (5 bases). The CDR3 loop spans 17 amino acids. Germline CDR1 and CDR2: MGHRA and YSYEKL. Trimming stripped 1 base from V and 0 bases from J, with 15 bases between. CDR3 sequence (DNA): TGCGCCAGCAGCCAAGTGGCCCCCCGACAGCTGAACACTGAAGCTTTCTTT. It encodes CASSQVAPRQLNTEAFF.

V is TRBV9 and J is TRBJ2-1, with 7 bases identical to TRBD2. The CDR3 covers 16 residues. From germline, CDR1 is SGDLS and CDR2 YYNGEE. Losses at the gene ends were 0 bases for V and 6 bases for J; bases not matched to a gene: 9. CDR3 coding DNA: TGTGCCAGCAGCGTAGGTGGGGGGGTTGTTGTCAATGAGCAGTTCTTC. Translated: CASSVGGGVVVNEQFF.

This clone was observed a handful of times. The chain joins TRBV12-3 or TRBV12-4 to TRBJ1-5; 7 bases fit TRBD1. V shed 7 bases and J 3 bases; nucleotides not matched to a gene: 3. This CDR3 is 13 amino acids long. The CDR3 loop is CASKGTVNQPQHF. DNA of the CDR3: TGTGCCAGCAAAGGGACAGTCAATCAGCCCCAGCATTTT.

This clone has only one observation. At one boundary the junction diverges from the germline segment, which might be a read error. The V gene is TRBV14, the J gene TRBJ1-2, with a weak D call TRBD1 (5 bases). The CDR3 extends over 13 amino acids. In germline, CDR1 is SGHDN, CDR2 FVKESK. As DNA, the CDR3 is TGTGTCAGCAGCCAAGCGGGACTTTATGGCTACACCTTC. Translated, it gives CVSSQAGLYGYTF.

The CDR3 DNA reads TGTGCCAGCAGGACAGGGAACGGGGAGCTGTTTTTT. It encodes CASRTGNGELFF. The rearrangement uses TRBV11-3 and TRBJ2-2; 7 bases align to TRBD1. The CDR3 has 12 amino acids. J lost 7 bases, V lost 6 bases, and 2 bases had no gene match. The V gene's germline CDR1 is SGHNT and CDR2 YENEEA. Variable domain in full (rest from reference TRBV11-3 and TRBJ2-2): EAGVVQSPRYKIIEKKQPVAFWCNPISGHNTLYWYLQNLGQGPELLIRYENEEAVDDSQLPKDRFSAERLKGVDSTLKIQPAELGDSAVYLCASRTGNGELFFGEGSRLTVL.

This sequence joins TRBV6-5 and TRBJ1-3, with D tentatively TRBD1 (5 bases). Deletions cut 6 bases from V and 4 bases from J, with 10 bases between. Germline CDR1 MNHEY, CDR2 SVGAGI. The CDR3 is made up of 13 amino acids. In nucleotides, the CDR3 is TGTGCCAGCAGGGGCAGGGCCGGAAACACCATATATTTT. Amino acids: CASRGRAGNTIYF.